What follows are 24 T cell receptor beta chains derived from one specimen sequenced in a study of blood T cell repertoires in COVID-19. Measured with immunoSEQ multiplex PCR; TCRdb has only the in-frame clones, and not every one. The repertoire includes around 200,000 clones, 85% of them detected once, and roughly a sixth sits in the top ten. The specimen sequenced was PBMCs or T cells enriched from blood (not recorded which). Receptors originate from a man in his forties who had recovered from COVID-19.

This sequence joins TRBV27 and TRBJ2-7; TRBD1 matches 8 bases. V shed 4 bases, J shed 3 bases, and the junction held 5 bases outside the gene matches. CDR3 size: 14 residues. CDR1 is MNHEY, CDR2 SMNVEV, per germline (reference sequence). This chain's CDR3 is CASSSGTGDYEQYF. The CDR3 region has the DNA TGTGCCAGCAGTTCAGGGACAGGTGACTACGAGCAGTACTTC.

The chain combines TRBV18 with TRBJ2-3, with 10 bases fitting TRBD2. Germline loops: CDR1 KGHSH, CDR2 LQKENI. This CDR3 is 19 amino acids long. The ends lost 4 bases at V and 1 base at J; junction bases unmatched: 14. CDR3 sequence reads: CASSQSGLAGVSGTDTQYF. The CDR3 coding sequence is TGTGCCAGCTCACAAAGTGGGCTAGCGGGAGTTTCAGGCACAGATACGCAGTATTTT. The variable domain in full, completed from reference TRBV18 and TRBJ2-3, reads NAGVMQNPRHLVRRRGQEARLRCSPMKGHSHVYWYRQLPEEGLKFMVYLQKENIIDESGMPKERFSAEFPKEGPSILRIQQVVRGDSAAYFCASSQSGLAGVSGTDTQYFGPGTRLTVL.

In nucleotides, the CDR3 is TGTGCCAGCAGTCCAAACAGGGGTCTACTTATGAACACTGAAGCTTTCTTT. Translating gives CASSPNRGLLMNTEAFF. The J gene is TRBJ1-1, the V gene TRBV28, with 7 bases identical to TRBD1. After removal of 5 bases from V and 0 bases from J, the junction contained 12 bases not matched to a gene. CDR1 is MDHEN and CDR2 is SYDVKM in the germline V gene. The CDR3 spans 17 residues.

This clone showed up just a few times. The V call is TRBV11-3, the J call TRBJ1-4; 11 bases fit TRBD1. Trimming took 4 bases from V and 5 from J; bases not matched to a gene: 3. Germline CDR1 and CDR2: SGHNT and YENEEA. The CDR3 extends over 15 amino acids. In nucleotides, the CDR3 is TGTGCCAGCAGCTATTGGACAGGGGGCAATGAAAAACTGTTTTTT. It specifies CASSYWTGGNEKLFF.

To note about this clone: The sample holds other DNA sequences that translate to the same CDR3. The CDR3 coding sequence is TGCGCCAGCAGCTTACAGGCGACTAATGAAAAACTGTTTTTT. It encodes CASSLQATNEKLFF. This chain connects TRBV5-1 to TRBJ1-4, with D perhaps matching TRBD1 (5 bases). The CDR3 consists of 14 residues. Germline-derived CDR1 and CDR2 are SGHRS and YFSETQ. Trimming took 2 bases from V and 2 from J, leaving 7 bases between them.

The rearrangement links TRBV3-1 (or the pseudogene TRBV3-2) to TRBJ1-6; 7 bases line up with TRBD1. The CDR3 is 19 residues long. Germline V gene sequence: CDR1 LGHDT, CDR2 YNNKEL (reference sequence). The ends lost 4 bases at V and 2 bases at J; junction bases unmatched: 14. The CDR3 here is CASSLAARRGRTYNSPLHF. The DNA for the CDR3 is TGTGCCAGCAGCCTGGCTGCTCGAAGGGGGCGGACCTATAATTCACCCCTCCACTTT.

This clone was counted only a few times. This chain links TRBV18 with TRBJ1-6; D possibly corresponds to TRBD1 (5 bases). The CDR3 loop spans 14 amino acids. Trimming stripped 3 bases from V and 14 bases from J, with 17 bases between. CDR1 is KGHSH, CDR2 LQKENI, per germline. CDR3 amino acids: CASSPRQFPQALHF. The CDR3, as DNA: TGTGCCAGCTCACCGAGACAGTTTCCCCAGGCCCTCCACTTT.

The genes are TRBV7-9 and TRBJ2-2, with 9 nucleotides matching TRBD2. The germline gives CDR1 SEHNR, CDR2 FQNEAQ (reference sequence). The V gene end was trimmed by 5 bases and the J gene end by 0 bases; junction bases not matched to a gene: 10. The CDR3 is 18 residues long. CDR3 in amino acids: CASSPKTSGHSNTGELFF. The CDR3 bases are TGTGCCAGCAGCCCCAAGACTAGCGGCCACTCGAACACCGGGGAGCTGTTTTTT.

The CDR3 region has the DNA TGTGCCAGTAGTATACAGGAGACAGGGTTAGGCTACGAGCAGTACTTC. Amino acids: CASSIQETGLGYEQYF. V gene TRBV19 combines with J gene TRBJ2-7, with 7 bases matching TRBD1. Germline V gene sequence: CDR1 LNHDA, CDR2 SQIVND (reference sequence). The CDR3 is 16 residues long. V lost 2 bases, J lost 3 bases, and 10 bases stayed unmatched.

The chain joins TRBV5-4 to TRBJ2-7; 7 nucleotides agree with TRBD1. Germline CDR1 is SGHNT and CDR2 is YYREEE (reference sequence). The V segment lost 0 bases and the J segment 3 bases; nucleotides outside the gene matches: 3. The CDR3 is made up of 14 amino acids. The CDR3 DNA reads TGTGCCAGCAGCTTGGAGCAGGGGGTCTACGAGCAGTACTTC. Its protein is CASSLEQGVYEQYF.

The chain carries TRBV3-1 (or the pseudogene TRBV3-2) and TRBJ2-2; D might be TRBD1 (6 bases). In germline, CDR1 is LGHDT, CDR2 YNNKEL (reference sequence). The CDR3 sequence is 16 residues long. V shed 4 bases and J shed 0 bases, with 12 bases lying between them. The CDR3 region is CASSRTGNSNTGELFF. The CDR3 DNA reads as TGTGCCAGCAGCCGAACAGGGAATTCGAACACCGGGGAGCTGTTTTTT.

With respect to this clone: At the DNA level, this CDR3 is encoded by other sequences in the same sample as well. The chain recombines TRBV18 with TRBJ1-3, with TRBD1 matching 7 bases. V lost 4 bases to trimming and J lost 2 bases; unmatched junction nucleotides: 2. The V gene's germline CDR1 is KGHSH and CDR2 LQKENI. This CDR3 comprises 14 residues. Written as DNA, the CDR3 is TGTGCCAGCTCACTGGACAGGACTGGAAACACCATATATTTT. Protein product: CASSLDRTGNTIYF.

In its sample, this clone was seen a few times. The chain carries TRBV29-1 and TRBJ2-7; D is undetermined. The CDR3 sequence is 11 residues long. CDR1 and CDR2 (germline): SQVTM, ANQGSEA. The ends were cut back, 4 bases at V and 0 bases at J, with 4 bases in the middle. The CDR3 DNA reads TGCAGCGTTGGCGACTCCTACGAGCAGTACTTC. It specifies CSVGDSYEQYF.

CDR3 in amino acids: CASTDTDRGNQPQHF. In DNA form, the CDR3 reads TGTGCCAGCACCGATACCGACAGGGGCAATCAGCCCCAGCATTTT. The chain joins TRBV7-9 to TRBJ1-5, with TRBD1 matching 7 bases. J was trimmed by 2 bases and V by 7 bases; bases with no gene match: 8. This CDR3 is built from 15 residues. The germline gives CDR1 SEHNR, CDR2 FQNEAQ (reference sequence).

The chain employs TRBV4-1 and TRBJ2-4; possible D gene TRBD1, 5 bases. The CDR3 runs 17 residues. Per the germline V gene, CDR1 is MGHRA and CDR2 is YSYEKL. Deletions cut 1 base from V and 0 bases from J, with 13 bases between. Here the CDR3 reads CASSQVTGRLAKNIQYF. The CDR3, as DNA: TGCGCCAGCAGCCAAGTAACAGGACGTCTAGCCAAAAACATTCAGTACTTC.

This sequence joins TRBV6-5 and TRBJ2-5, with a tentative D call TRBD1 (6 bases). The germline V gene has CDR1 MNHEY and CDR2 SVGAGI. There are 12 residues in the CDR3. V lost 4 bases, J lost 5 bases, and 8 bases lay in between. This CDR3 is CASSWGQETQYF. The CDR3 nucleotides read TGTGCCAGCAGTTGGGGGCAGGAGACCCAGTACTTC.

This clone was detected once. The rearrangement links TRBV30 to TRBJ2-1; 10 bases agree with TRBD2. CDR1 is GTSNPN and CDR2 is SVGIG in the germline V gene (reference sequence). Trimming cost V 2 bases and J 9 bases; bases outside gene matches: 10. There are 15 residues in the CDR3. The CDR3 is CAWSPPSGSWGEQFF. Here the CDR3 DNA reads TGTGCCTGGAGTCCCCCTAGCGGGAGCTGGGGTGAGCAGTTCTTC.

The V call is TRBV12-3 or TRBV12-4, the J call TRBJ2-1; the D gene is possibly TRBD1 (5 bases). This CDR3 has 12 residues. Trimming stripped 6 bases from V and 8 bases from J, with 11 bases between. The CDR3 nucleotides are TGTGCCAGCAGCCACCAAGGGGATGAGCAGTTCTTC. Protein product: CASSHQGDEQFF.

V and J are TRBV5-1 and TRBJ2-2; 7 nucleotides line up with TRBD1. The V gene's germline CDR1 is SGHRS and CDR2 YFSETQ. Losses at the gene ends were 4 bases for V and 8 bases for J; bases not matched to a gene: 14. This CDR3 has 16 residues. The CDR3 sequence is CASSPGDDRAGGELFF. The DNA of the CDR3 is TGCGCCAGCAGCCCCGGGGATGACAGGGCTGGAGGGGAGCTGTTTTTT.

This chain links TRBV19 with TRBJ2-3; 8 bases are a match to TRBD1. J gave up 4 bases and V 6 bases, and 6 bases lay outside the gene matches. The germline V gene encodes CDR1 LNHDA and CDR2 SQIVND (reference sequence). This CDR3 has 14 amino acids. The CDR3 DNA is TGTGCCAGTAGCGTGGACAGGGTAGCAGATACGCAGTATTTT. Translating it yields CASSVDRVADTQYF.

V and J are TRBV13 and TRBJ2-1; 12 positions match TRBD2. CDR3 length equals 16 residues. The germline gives CDR1 PRHDT, CDR2 FYEKMQ (reference sequence). The ends lost 5 bases at V and 2 bases at J; junction bases unmatched: 4. The CDR3 bases are TGTGCCAGCAGCACACGACTAGCGGGAGCCTACAATGAGCAGTTCTTC. The encoded protein is CASSTRLAGAYNEQFF.

The chain employs TRBV19 and TRBJ2-7; TRBD1 aligns across 7 bases. CDR3 length equals 15 residues. The germline CDR1 and CDR2 sequences are LNHDA and SQIVND (reference sequence). J was trimmed by 0 bases and V by 1 base; bases with no gene match: 3. Here the CDR3 reads CASSIGGQRSYEQYF. CDR3 bases: TGTGCCAGTAGTATAGGGGGACAGCGCTCCTACGAGCAGTACTTC.

The CDR3 here is CASSWATGVQTQYF. CDR3 nucleotides: TGTGCCAGCAGCTGGGCGACAGGGGTGCAGACCCAGTACTTC. The chain couples TRBV5-8 to TRBJ2-5; 8 positions agree with TRBD1. V gave up 3 bases and J gave up 6 bases; unmatched junction bases: 7. Germline lookup yields CDR1 SGHTS and CDR2 YDEGEE. The CDR3 extends over 14 amino acids.

The chain couples TRBV7-9 to TRBJ2-3; D is possibly TRBD2 (7 bases). CDR1 SEHNR and CDR2 FQNEAQ come from the germline V gene (reference sequence). Trimming stripped 1 base from V and 2 bases from J, with 13 bases between. CDR3 size: 16 residues. The DNA of the CDR3 is TGTGCCAGCAGCTTAGAATGGGGGGGCCCCACAGATACGCAGTATTTT. This gives the protein CASSLEWGGPTDTQYF. Together with reference TRBV7-9 and TRBJ2-3, the CDR3 gives the full variable domain: DTGVSQNPRHKITKRGQNVTFRCDPISEHNRLYWYRQTLGQGPEFLTYFQNEAQLEKSRLLSDRFSAERPKGSFSTLEIQRTEQGDSAMYLCASSLEWGGPTDTQYFGPGTRLTVL.